This T cell receptor (beta chain) was sequenced for a study of CD8 T cells in Susac syndrome. Study-wide results and limits: The TCR sequencing and HLA analysis in the study involved a relatively small number of individuals, as the study acknowledged.

About this clonotype: As yet, its antigen is unknown.

Random hexamers were used to reverse transcribe the RNA input (roughly 0.5 to 1 ug). Amplification of TCR beta CDR3 was carried out by immunoSEQ multiplex PCR, which covered 54 Vbeta and 13 Jbeta segments. MiXCR, run by TCRdb on the immunoSEQ multiplex PCR reads, gives a single entry per CDR3 protein. The table shows around 150,000 distinct CDR3 sequences, with about 93% occurring only once. Sequencing of TCR beta, carried out with a high-throughput approach, was applied to CD8+ and CD4+ T cells from the blood. Negative isolation yielded CD4+ and CD8+ T cells, and FACS enriched TEMRA cells. Germline values: CDR1 SGHTA, CDR2 FQGNSA. This CDR3 contains 13 residues.

The source of this sequence is a human donor in good health. The sample was CD8+ T cells from PBMCs. This rearrangement joins TRBV7-2 to TRBJ1-1; unclear D gene. CDR3 sequence reads: CVSSDPPNTEAFF. The CDR3 DNA is TGTGTCTCGAGCGACCCCCCGAACACTGAAGCTTTCTTT.